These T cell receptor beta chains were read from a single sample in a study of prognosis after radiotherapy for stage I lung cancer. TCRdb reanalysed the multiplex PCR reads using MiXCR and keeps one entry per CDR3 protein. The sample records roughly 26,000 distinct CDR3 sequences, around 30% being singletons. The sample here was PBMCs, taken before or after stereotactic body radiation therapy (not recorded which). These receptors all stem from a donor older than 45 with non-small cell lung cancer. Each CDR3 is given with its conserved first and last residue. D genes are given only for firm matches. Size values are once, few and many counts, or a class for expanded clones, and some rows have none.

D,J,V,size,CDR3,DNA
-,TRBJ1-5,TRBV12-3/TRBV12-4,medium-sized,CASSNHRATDQPQHF,TGTGCCAGCAGCAATCACAGGGCTACAGATCAGCCCCAGCATTTT
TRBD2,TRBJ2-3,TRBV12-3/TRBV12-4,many,CASSFGGRPDTQYF,TGTGCCAGCAGTTTTGGCGGGAGGCCAGATACGCAGTATTTT
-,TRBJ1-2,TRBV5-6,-,CASTLGGAGGYTF,TGTGCCAGCACCTTAGGGGGGGCTGGGGGCTACACCTTC
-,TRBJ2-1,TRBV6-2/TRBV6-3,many,CASSLANTYNEQFF,TGTGCCAGCAGTTTAGCGAACACCTACAATGAGCAGTTCTTC
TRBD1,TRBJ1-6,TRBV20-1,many,CSARSTGVGSDSPLHF,TGCAGTGCTAGATCCACAGGGGTAGGAAGCGATTCACCCCTCCACTTT
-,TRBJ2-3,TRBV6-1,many,CASSEWWLGTDTQYF,TGTGCCAGCAGTGAATGGTGGCTGGGCACAGATACGCAGTATTTT
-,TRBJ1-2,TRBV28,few,CASSRGGHSIGYTF,TGTGCCAGCAGTAGAGGGGGACACTCTATTGGCTACACCTTC
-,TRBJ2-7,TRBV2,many,CASSKTGTAHYEQYF,TGTGCCAGCAGCAAAACCGGGACGGCCCACTACGAGCAGTACTTC
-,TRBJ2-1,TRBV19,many,CASKWGNEQFF,TGTGCCAGTAAATGGGGAAATGAGCAGTTCTTC
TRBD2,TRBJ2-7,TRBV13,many,CASSSAGGQSSYEQYF,TGTGCCAGCAGCTCAGCGGGGGGCCAGAGCTCCTACGAGCAGTACTTC
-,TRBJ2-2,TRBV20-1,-,CSARVPLTGELFF,TGCAGTGCTAGAGTGCCCCTGACCGGGGAGCTGTTTTTT
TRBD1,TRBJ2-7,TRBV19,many,CASSILTGAEHEQYF,TGTGCCAGTAGTATCCTGACAGGGGCCGAGCACGAGCAGTACTTC
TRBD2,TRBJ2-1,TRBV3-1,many,CASSQGGLAGATQFF,TGTGCCAGCAGCCAAGGTGGCCTAGCGGGGGCCACGCAGTTCTTC
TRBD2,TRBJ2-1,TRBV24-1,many,CATSDFRTSGGAGDEQFF,TGTGCCACCAGTGATTTTAGGACTAGCGGGGGGGCGGGGGATGAGCAGTTCTTC
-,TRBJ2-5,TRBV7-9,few,CASSVNPQTQYF,TGTGCCAGCAGCGTCAACCCACAGACCCAGTACTTC
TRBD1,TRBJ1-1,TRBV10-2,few,CASSEQGARTEAFF,TGCGCCAGCAGTGAGCAGGGGGCTCGGACTGAAGCTTTCTTT
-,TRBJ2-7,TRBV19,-,CASSYSTDSYEQYF,TGTGCCAGTAGTTACAGTACGGATTCCTACGAGCAGTACTTC